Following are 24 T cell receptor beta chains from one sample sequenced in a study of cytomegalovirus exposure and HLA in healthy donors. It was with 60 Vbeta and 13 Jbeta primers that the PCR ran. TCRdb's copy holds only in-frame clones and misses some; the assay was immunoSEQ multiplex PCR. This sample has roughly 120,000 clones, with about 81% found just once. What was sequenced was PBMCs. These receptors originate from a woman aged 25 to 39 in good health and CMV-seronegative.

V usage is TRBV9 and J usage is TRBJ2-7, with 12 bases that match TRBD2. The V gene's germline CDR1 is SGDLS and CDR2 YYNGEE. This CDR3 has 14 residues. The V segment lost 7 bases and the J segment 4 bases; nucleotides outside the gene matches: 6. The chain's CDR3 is CASGSTSGGYEQYF. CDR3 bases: TGTGCCAGCGGATCGACTAGCGGGGGATACGAGCAGTACTTC.

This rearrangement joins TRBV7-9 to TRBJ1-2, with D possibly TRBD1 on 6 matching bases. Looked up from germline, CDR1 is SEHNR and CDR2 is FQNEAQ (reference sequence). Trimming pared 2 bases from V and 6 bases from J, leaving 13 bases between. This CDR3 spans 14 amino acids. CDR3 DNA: TGTGCCAGCAGCTTAAGGGGGGAGGGGAATGGCTACACCTTC. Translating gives CASSLRGEGNGYTF.

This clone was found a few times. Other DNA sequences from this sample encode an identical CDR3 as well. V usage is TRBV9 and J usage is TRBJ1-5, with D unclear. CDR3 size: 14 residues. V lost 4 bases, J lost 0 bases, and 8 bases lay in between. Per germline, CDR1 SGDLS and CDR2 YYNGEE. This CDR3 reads CASSPGGSNQPQHF. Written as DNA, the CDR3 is TGTGCCAGCAGCCCGGGTGGTAGCAATCAGCCCCAGCATTTT.

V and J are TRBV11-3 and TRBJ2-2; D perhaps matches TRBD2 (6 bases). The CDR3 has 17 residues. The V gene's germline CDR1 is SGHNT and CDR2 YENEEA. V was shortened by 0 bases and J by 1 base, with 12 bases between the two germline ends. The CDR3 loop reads CASSLDLLAQNTGELFF. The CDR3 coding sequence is TGTGCCAGCAGCTTAGATTTGCTAGCGCAGAACACCGGGGAGCTGTTTTTT. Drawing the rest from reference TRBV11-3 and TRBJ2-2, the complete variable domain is EAGVVQSPRYKIIEKKQPVAFWCNPISGHNTLYWYLQNLGQGPELLIRYENEEAVDDSQLPKDRFSAERLKGVDSTLKIQPAELGDSAVYLCASSLDLLAQNTGELFFGEGSRLTVL.

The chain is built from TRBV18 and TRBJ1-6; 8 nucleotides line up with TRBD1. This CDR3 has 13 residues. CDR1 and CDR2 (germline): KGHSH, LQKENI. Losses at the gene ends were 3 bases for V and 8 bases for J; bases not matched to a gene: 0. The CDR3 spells CASSPDRDSPLHF. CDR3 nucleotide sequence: TGTGCCAGCTCACCGGACAGGGATTCACCCCTCCACTTT.

CDR3 protein: CASSYSTASSYNEQFF. CDR3 nucleotides: TGTGCCAGCAGTTACTCGACAGCATCCTCCTACAATGAGCAGTTCTTC. The rearrangement links TRBV6-5 to TRBJ2-1; D may be TRBD1 (5 bases). CDR3 size: 16 residues. The ends were cut back, 0 bases at V and 0 bases at J, with 9 bases in the middle. Germline values: CDR1 MNHEY, CDR2 SVGAGI.

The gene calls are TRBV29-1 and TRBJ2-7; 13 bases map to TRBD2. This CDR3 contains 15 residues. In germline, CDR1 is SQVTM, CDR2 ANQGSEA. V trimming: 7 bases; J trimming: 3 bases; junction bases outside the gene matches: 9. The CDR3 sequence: CSAEGTSGNGYEQYF. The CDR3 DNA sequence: TGCAGCGCCGAGGGGACTAGCGGGAACGGCTACGAGCAGTACTTC.

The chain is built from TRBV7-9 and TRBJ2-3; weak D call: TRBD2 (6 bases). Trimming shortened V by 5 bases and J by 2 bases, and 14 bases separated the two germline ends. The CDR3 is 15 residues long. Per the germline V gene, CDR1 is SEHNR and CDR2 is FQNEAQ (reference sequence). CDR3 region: CASSLGVADTDTQYF. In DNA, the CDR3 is TGTGCCAGCAGCCTCGGGGTAGCGGACACAGATACGCAGTATTTT.

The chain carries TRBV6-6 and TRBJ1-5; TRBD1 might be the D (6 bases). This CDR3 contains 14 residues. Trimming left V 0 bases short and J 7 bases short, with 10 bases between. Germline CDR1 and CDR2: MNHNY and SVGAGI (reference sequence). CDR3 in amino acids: CASSYSGRGQPQHF. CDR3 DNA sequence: TGTGCCAGCAGTTACTCAGGGAGGGGGCAGCCCCAGCATTTT.

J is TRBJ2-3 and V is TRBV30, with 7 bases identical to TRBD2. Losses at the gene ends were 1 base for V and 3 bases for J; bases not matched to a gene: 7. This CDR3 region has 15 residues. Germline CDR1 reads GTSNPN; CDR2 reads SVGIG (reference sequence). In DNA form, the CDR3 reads TGTGCCTGGAGTGCCGGTGGCGGGAGAACAGATACGCAGTATTTT. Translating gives CAWSAGGGRTDTQYF.

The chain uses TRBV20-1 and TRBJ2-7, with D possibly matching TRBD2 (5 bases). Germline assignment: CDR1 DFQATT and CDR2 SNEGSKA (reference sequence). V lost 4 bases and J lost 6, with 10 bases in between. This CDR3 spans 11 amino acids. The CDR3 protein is CSANSGFEQYF. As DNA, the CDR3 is TGCAGTGCTAATTCGGGGTTCGAGCAGTACTTC.

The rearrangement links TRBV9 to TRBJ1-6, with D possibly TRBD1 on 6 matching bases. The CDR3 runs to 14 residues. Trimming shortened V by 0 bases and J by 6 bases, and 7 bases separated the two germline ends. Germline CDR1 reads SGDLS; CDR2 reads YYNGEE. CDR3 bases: TGTGCCAGCAGCGTAGCAGGGGTTAATTCACCCCTCCACTTT. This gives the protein CASSVAGVNSPLHF.

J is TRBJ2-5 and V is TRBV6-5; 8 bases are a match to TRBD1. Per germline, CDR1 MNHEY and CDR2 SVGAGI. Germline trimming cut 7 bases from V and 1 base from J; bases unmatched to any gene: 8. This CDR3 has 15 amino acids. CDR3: CASTRTGLAQETQYF. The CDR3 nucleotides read TGTGCCAGCACCCGGACAGGGTTGGCCCAAGAGACCCAGTACTTC.

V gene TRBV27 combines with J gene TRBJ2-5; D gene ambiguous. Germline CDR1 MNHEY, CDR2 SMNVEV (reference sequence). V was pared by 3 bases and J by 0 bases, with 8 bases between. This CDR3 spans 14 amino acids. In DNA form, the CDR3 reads TGTGCCAGCAGTTTGTTCGGTAACCAAGAGACCCAGTACTTC. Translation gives CASSLFGNQETQYF.

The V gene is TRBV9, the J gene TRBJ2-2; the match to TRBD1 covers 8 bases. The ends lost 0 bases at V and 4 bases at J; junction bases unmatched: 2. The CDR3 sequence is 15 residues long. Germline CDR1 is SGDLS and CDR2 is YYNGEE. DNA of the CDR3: TGTGCCAGCAGCGTAGGACAGGGGTTCACCGGGGAGCTGTTTTTT. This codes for CASSVGQGFTGELFF. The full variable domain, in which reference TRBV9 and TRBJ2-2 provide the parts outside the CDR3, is DSGVTQTPKHLITATGQRVTLRCSPRSGDLSVYWYQQSLDQGLQFLIQYYNGEERAKGNILERFSAQQFPDLHSELNLSSLELGDSALYFCASSVGQGFTGELFFGEGSRLTVL.

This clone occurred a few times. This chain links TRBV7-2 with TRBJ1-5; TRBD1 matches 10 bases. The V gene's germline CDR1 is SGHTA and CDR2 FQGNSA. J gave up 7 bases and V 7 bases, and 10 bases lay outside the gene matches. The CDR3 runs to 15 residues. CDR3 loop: CASTPGTGENQPQHF. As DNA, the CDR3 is TGTGCCAGCACCCCCGGGACAGGGGAAAACCAGCCCCAGCATTTT. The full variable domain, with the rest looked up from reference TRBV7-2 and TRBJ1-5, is GAGVSQSPSNKVTEKGKDVELRCDPISGHTALYWYRQSLGQGLEFLIYFQGNSAPDKSGLPSDRFSAERTGGSVSTLTIQRTQQEDSAVYLCASTPGTGENQPQHFGDGTRLSIL.

CDR3 nucleotides: TGTGCCAGCAGATTACTCGAGGGAGGCTACACCTTC. Translated: CASRLLEGGYTF. The genes are TRBV6-5 and TRBJ1-2; D is undetermined. The CDR3 loop spans 12 amino acids. V shed 6 bases and J shed 8 bases, with 13 bases lying between them. The germline V gene encodes CDR1 MNHEY and CDR2 SVGAGI.

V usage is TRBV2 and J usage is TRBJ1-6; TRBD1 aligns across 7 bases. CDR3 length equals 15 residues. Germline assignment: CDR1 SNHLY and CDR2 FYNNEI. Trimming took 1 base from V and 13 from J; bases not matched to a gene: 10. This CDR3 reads CASSEEGAFRSPLHF. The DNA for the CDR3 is TGTGCCAGCAGTGAAGAGGGGGCCTTCCGATCGCCCCTCCACTTT. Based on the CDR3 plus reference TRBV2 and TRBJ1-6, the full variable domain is EPEVTQTPSHQVTQMGQEVILRCVPISNHLYFYWYRQILGQKVEFLVSFYNNEISEKSEIFDDQFSVERPDGSNFTLKIRSTKLEDSAMYFCASSEEGAFRSPLHFGNGTRLTVT.

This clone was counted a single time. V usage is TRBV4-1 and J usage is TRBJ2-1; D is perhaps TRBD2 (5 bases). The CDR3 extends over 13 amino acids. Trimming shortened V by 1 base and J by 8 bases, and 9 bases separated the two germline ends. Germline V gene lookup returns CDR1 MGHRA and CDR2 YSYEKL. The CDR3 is CASSQVERDEQFF. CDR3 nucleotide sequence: TGCGCCAGCAGCCAAGTTGAGAGGGATGAGCAGTTCTTC.

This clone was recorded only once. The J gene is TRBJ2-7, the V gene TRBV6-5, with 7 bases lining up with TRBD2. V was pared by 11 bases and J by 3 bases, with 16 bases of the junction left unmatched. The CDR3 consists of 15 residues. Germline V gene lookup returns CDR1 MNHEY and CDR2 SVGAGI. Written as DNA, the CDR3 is TGTGCCTCTCGAGGGGCTAGCGGCAATATCTACGAGCAGTACTTC. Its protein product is CASRGASGNIYEQYF.

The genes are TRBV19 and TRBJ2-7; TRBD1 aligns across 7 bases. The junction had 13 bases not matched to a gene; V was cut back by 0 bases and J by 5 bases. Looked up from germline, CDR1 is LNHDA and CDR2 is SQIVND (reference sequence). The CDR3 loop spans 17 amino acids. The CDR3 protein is CASSIDGVSGTVNEQYF. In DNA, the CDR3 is TGTGCCAGTAGTATAGATGGGGTGTCCGGGACAGTTAACGAGCAGTACTTC.

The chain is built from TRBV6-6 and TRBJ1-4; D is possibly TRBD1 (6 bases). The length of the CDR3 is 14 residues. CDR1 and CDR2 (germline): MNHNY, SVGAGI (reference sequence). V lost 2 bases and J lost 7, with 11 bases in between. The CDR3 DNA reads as TGTGCCAGCAGTTACGGGCAGGGGTCTGAAAAACTGTTTTTT. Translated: CASSYGQGSEKLFF.

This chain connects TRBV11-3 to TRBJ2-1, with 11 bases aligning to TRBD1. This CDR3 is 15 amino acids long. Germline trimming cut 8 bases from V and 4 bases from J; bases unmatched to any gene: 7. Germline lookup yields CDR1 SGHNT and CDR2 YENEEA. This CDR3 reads CASATDRGQYNEQFF. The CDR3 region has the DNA TGTGCCAGCGCCACGGACAGGGGGCAATACAATGAGCAGTTCTTC.

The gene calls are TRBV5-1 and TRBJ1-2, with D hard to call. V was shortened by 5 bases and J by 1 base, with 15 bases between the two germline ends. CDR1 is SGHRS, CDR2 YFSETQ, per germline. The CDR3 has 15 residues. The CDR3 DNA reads TGCGCCAGCAGACGACGCGTTACAGATAACTATGGCTACACCTTC. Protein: CASRRRVTDNYGYTF. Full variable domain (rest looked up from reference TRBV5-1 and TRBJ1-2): KAGVTQTPRYLIKTRGQQVTLSCSPISGHRSVSWYQQTPGQGLQFLFEYFSETQRNKGNFPGRFSGRQFSNSRSEMNVSTLELGDSALYLCASRRRVTDNYGYTFGSGTRLTVV.